Listed below are T cell receptor beta chains from one sample, sequenced in a study of cytomegalovirus exposure and HLA in healthy donors. Libraries were prepared by immunoSEQ multiplex PCR; TCRdb keeps only in-frame clonotypes and omits some of them. The sample holds about 180,000 clones; just under 80% are singletons and the top ten take approximately 2%. The specimen sequenced was PBMCs. The receptors shown here come from a woman in her thirties in good health and CMV-seronegative. The CDR3 runs from the conserved cysteine through the conserved F or W. D genes are given only for firm matches. Only part of the rows carry a size: once, few, many, or a class if the clone is expanded.

v_call,j_call,d_call,clone_size,cdr3_nt,cdr3_aa
TRBV19,TRBJ2-4,-,few,TGTGCCAGTAGCCTGGAGTCCGGCATTCAGTACTTC,CASSLESGIQYF
TRBV28,TRBJ1-5,TRBD1,-,TGTGCCAGCCGGGGACAGGAGGATCAGCCCCAGCATTTT,CASRGQEDQPQHF
TRBV23-1,TRBJ1-6,-,few,TGCGCCAGCAGTCAAGGGCAGTCGAATAATTCACCCCTCCACTTT,CASSQGQSNNSPLHF
TRBV9,TRBJ2-3,-,-,TGTGCCAGCAGCGTAGTGGGCACTTACACAGATACGCAGTATTTT,CASSVVGTYTDTQYF
TRBV7-9,TRBJ1-4,-,-,TGTGCCAGCAGCCTCCGGCCCATTCAGGGTGAAAAACTGTTTTTT,CASSLRPIQGEKLFF
TRBV30,TRBJ1-3,-,once,TGTGCCTGGAGTCCCGGTGCTGGAAACACCATATATTTT,CAWSPGAGNTIYF
TRBV2,TRBJ1-2,-,-,TGTGCCAGCAGTGAAGTAGGGGGCTATGGCTACACCTTC,CASSEVGGYGYTF
TRBV5-1,TRBJ1-1,TRBD1,-,TGCGCCAGCAGCCTAGGGACAGGGATCGTCGCTGAAGCTTTCTTT,CASSLGTGIVAEAFF
TRBV1,TRBJ2-1,-,-,TGCACCAAGGGACTAGCGGAACCCCTCTACAATGAGCAGTTCTTC,CTKGLAEPLYNEQFF
TRBV19,TRBJ2-7,TRBD1,few,TGTGCCAGTAGCAACAGGGGGGTCTCCTACGAGCAGTACTTC,CASSNRGVSYEQYF
TRBV21-1,TRBJ1-5,-,-,TGTGCCAGAGGGGACATCGGCAACTATAGCAATCAGCCCCAGCATTTT,CARGDIGNYSNQPQHF
TRBV4-1,TRBJ2-2,-,-,TGCGCCAGCAGCCACAATAGCCAGGGCGGGGAGCTGTTTTTT,CASSHNSQGGELFF
TRBV5-4,TRBJ1-1,-,-,TGTGCCAGCAGCCCTGACAGGCTCAACACTGAAGCTTTCTTT,CASSPDRLNTEAFF
TRBV4-3,TRBJ2-7,TRBD1,-,TGCGCCAGCAGCCACGCCGGGACAGGCCCCTACGAGCAGTACTTC,CASSHAGTGPYEQYF
TRBV7-3,TRBJ2-5,-,-,TGTGCCAGCAGCTTAAAGGGTCCAGGGGAGACCCAGTACTTC,CASSLKGPGETQYF
TRBV4-2,TRBJ1-2,TRBD1,-,TGTGCCAGCAGCGTCCGGGACAGGGAACGTGGCTACACCTTC,CASSVRDRERGYTF
TRBV5-6,TRBJ1-5,-,-,TGTGCCAGCAGCTTCACAGTCCAGGGGCAGCCCCAGCATTTT,CASSFTVQGQPQHF
TRBV11-2,TRBJ2-5,TRBD2,-,TGTGCCAGCAGCTTAGCGGGGGGGCAAGAGACCCAGTACTTC,CASSLAGGQETQYF
TRBV7-3,TRBJ2-1,-,-,TGTGCCAGCAGTACGGGGCGGGGCTCCTACAATGAGCAGTTCTTC,CASSTGRGSYNEQFF
TRBV5-8,TRBJ2-5,-,few,TGTGCCAGCAGCTTTCGAGGAGACCGCCAAGAGACCCAGTACTTC,CASSFRGDRQETQYF
TRBV5-1,TRBJ2-1,-,-,TGCGCCAGCAGCTTCTCGACGGACACCTTAGGCTACAATGAGCAGTTCTTC,CASSFSTDTLGYNEQFF
TRBV18,TRBJ1-5,-,-,TGTGCCAGCTCACCTGCGGGTCATGGAGGTCAGCCCCAGCATTTT,CASSPAGHGGQPQHF
TRBV4-3,TRBJ2-7,-,-,TGCGCCAGCAGCCAAGGCGGATCCTACGAGCAGTACTTC,CASSQGGSYEQYF
TRBV6-6,TRBJ2-5,-,once,TGTGCCAGCAGTTACTCGACCCGAGGGGAGACCCAGTACTTC,CASSYSTRGETQYF
TRBV7-7,TRBJ2-1,TRBD1,-,TGTGCCAGCAGCTTTGGTCCCCCGGGACAGGGCGATGAGCAGTTCTTC,CASSFGPPGQGDEQFF
TRBV11-2,TRBJ2-1,TRBD2,-,TGTGCCAGCAGCTTTTGGCGGGGGAAGGGGGAGCAGTTCTTC,CASSFWRGKGEQFF
TRBV4-1,TRBJ1-4,TRBD1,-,TGCGCCAGCAGCCTCGGGACAGTATCCTCAACTAATGAAAAACTGTTTTTT,CASSLGTVSSTNEKLFF
TRBV9,TRBJ1-2,TRBD1,-,TGTGCCAGCAGCGTAGCTACAGGGGCGGGTGGCTACACCTTC,CASSVATGAGGYTF
TRBV5-1,TRBJ1-4,-,-,TGCGCCAGCAGCCCAGGTGTTGGGGAAAAACTGTTTTTT,CASSPGVGEKLFF
TRBV6-5,TRBJ2-1,TRBD1,few,TGTGCCAGCAGTCTCCGGGACAGGGGACCCAATGAGCAGTTCTTC,CASSLRDRGPNEQFF
TRBV9,TRBJ2-2,TRBD1,-,TGTGCCAGCAGCATCGGACAGGGGACCGGGGAGCTGTTTTTT,CASSIGQGTGELFF
TRBV5-1,TRBJ2-3,TRBD2,-,TGCGCCAGCAGCTTGGAGCGGGGGGTAACAGATACGCAGTATTTT,CASSLERGVTDTQYF
TRBV7-9,TRBJ2-2,TRBD1,-,TGTGCCAGCAGCTTAGCGACAGGGCCCGTCTACACCGGGGAGCTGTTTTTT,CASSLATGPVYTGELFF
TRBV5-1,TRBJ2-2,-,-,TGCGCCAGCAGCTTGTCGGGGACACTGAACACCGGGGAGCTGTTTTTT,CASSLSGTLNTGELFF
TRBV6-1,TRBJ1-5,-,-,TGTGCCAGCAGTGAGAGGGACACCTATAGCAATCAGCCCCAGCATTTT,CASSERDTYSNQPQHF
TRBV29-1,TRBJ2-4,-,-,TGCAGCGCAGTCGCAGGGGAAAACATTCAGTACTTC,CSAVAGENIQYF
TRBV5-4,TRBJ2-3,TRBD1,-,TGTGCCAGCAGCTTGGGGACAGGGGTGGCAGATACGCAGTATTTT,CASSLGTGVADTQYF
TRBV6-1,TRBJ2-3,TRBD2,-,TGTGCCAGCAGTGAAAGCGGGGTGTACACAGATACGCAGTATTTT,CASSESGVYTDTQYF
TRBV30,TRBJ2-3,-,-,TGTGCCGTGGGCGCGCACAGTACAGATACGCAGTATTTT,CAVGAHSTDTQYF
TRBV18,TRBJ1-2,TRBD1,-,TGTGCCAGCTCACCAGTAGCAGGGGGTTCTAACTATGGCTACACCTTC,CASSPVAGGSNYGYTF
TRBV9,TRBJ1-1,-,few,TGTGCCAGCAGCGTACTGACGGGGGCTGAAGCTTTCTTT,CASSVLTGAEAFF
TRBV5-1,TRBJ1-3,-,-,TGCGCCAGCAGCGCGGGGTCTGGAAACACCATATATTTT,CASSAGSGNTIYF
TRBV2,TRBJ1-1,-,-,TGTGCCAGCAGACCGGACAGACCCATGAACACTGAAGCTTTCTTT,CASRPDRPMNTEAFF
TRBV9,TRBJ2-5,-,-,TGTGCCAGCAGCGTAGCTGCGAGGCAAGAGACCCAGTACTTC,CASSVAARQETQYF
TRBV5-1,TRBJ2-3,TRBD2,-,TGCGCCAGCAGCTTGGGAGCGGGGGAGCCAGATACGCAGTATTTT,CASSLGAGEPDTQYF
TRBV6-5,TRBJ1-3,TRBD1,-,TGTGCCAGCACCACAGGGGCCGGAAACACCATATATTTT,CASTTGAGNTIYF
TRBV5-6,TRBJ1-1,-,-,TGTGCCAGCAGCTTGGATCGGTCCGACACTGAAGCTTTCTTT,CASSLDRSDTEAFF
TRBV10-3,TRBJ1-2,-,-,TGTGCCATCAGTGCTGAGGCCTATGGCTACACCTTC,CAISAEAYGYTF
TRBV27,TRBJ1-1,TRBD1,-,TGTGCCAGCAGTTTATCTACAGGGGGGGACACTGAAGCTTTCTTT,CASSLSTGGDTEAFF
TRBV5-1,TRBJ2-1,TRBD2,-,TGCGCCAGCAGCTTGGAAAGAGCGGGGGATTCCAATGAGCAGTTCTTC,CASSLERAGDSNEQFF
TRBV19,TRBJ2-7,TRBD1,-,TGTGCCAGTAGTATAGGTCCCGGACAGGGTTTCGACGAGCAGTACTTC,CASSIGPGQGFDEQYF
TRBV6-6,TRBJ2-5,-,-,TGTGCCAGCAGGGGGGGACAGTTCGCTGGGACCCAGTACTTC,CASRGGQFAGTQYF
TRBV30,TRBJ2-7,-,-,TGTGCCTGGAGTCTTACAGACAGATACGAGCAGTACTTC,CAWSLTDRYEQYF
TRBV5-1,TRBJ1-1,-,once,TGCGCCAGCAGCTGGTCCGGACACGCCAGTTCCCCTGAAGCTTTCTTT,CASSWSGHASSPEAFF
TRBV9,TRBJ1-6,-,-,TGTGCCAGCAGCGCCACGGGAAATTCACCCCTCCACTTT,CASSATGNSPLHF